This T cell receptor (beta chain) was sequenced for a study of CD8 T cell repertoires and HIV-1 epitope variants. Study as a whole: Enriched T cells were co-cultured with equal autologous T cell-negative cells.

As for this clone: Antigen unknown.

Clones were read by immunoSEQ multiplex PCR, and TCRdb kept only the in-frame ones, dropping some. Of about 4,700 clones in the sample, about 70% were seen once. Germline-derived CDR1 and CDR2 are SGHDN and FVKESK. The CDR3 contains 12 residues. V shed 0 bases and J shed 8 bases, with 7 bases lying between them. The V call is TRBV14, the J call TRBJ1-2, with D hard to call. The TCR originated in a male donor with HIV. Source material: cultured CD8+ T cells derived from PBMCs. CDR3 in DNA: TGTGCCAGCAGCCAAGAGTGGCAGGGCTACACCTTC. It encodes CASSQEWQGYTF.